A selection of T cell receptor beta chains follows, all from one sample in a study of blood T cell repertoires in COVID-19. Sequenced by immunoSEQ multiplex PCR; TCRdb stores in-frame clones only, minus some. The sample contains around 81,000 clones, about 85% of which appear only once. What was sequenced was peripheral blood. The origin of the receptors is a man aged 45-65 years with acute or convalescent COVID-19. The CDR3 runs from the conserved cysteine through the conserved F or W. D genes are given only for firm matches. Size is omitted from some rows. Given values are once, few, many or a class for expanded clones.

j_call clone_size v_call d_call cdr3_aa cdr3_nt
TRBJ1-1 - TRBV7-9 - CASSLAARTEAFF TGTGCCAGCAGCTTAGCAGCGCGGACTGAAGCTTTCTTT
TRBJ2-1 - TRBV11-2 TRBD2 CASSLGLAGGHNEQFF TGTGCCAGCAGCTTAGGGCTAGCGGGAGGACACAATGAGCAGTTCTTC
TRBJ2-7 - TRBV5-6 - CASSLDGWGVAHEQYF TGTGCCAGCAGCTTGGACGGGTGGGGGGTAGCTCACGAGCAGTACTTC
TRBJ1-1 - TRBV7-8 - CASSDIERVNTEAFF TGTGCCAGCAGCGACATCGAGAGGGTGAACACTGAAGCTTTCTTT
TRBJ2-7 - TRBV3-1/TRBV3-2 TRBD2 CASSQTSVTYEQYF TGTGCCAGCAGCCAAACTAGCGTCACCTACGAGCAGTACTTC
TRBJ2-7 - TRBV3-1/TRBV3-2 TRBD2 CASSRRGGGYEQYF TGTGCCAGCAGCCGCCGGGGGGGTGGTTACGAGCAGTACTTC
TRBJ2-4 - TRBV24-1 - CATGEGGASKNIQYF TGTGCCACCGGAGAGGGGGGGGCGAGCAAAAACATTCAGTACTTC
TRBJ1-4 - TRBV28 TRBD1 CASSQTGGTNEKLFF TGTGCCAGCAGCCAAACAGGGGGGACTAATGAAAAACTGTTTTTT
TRBJ2-7 once TRBV20-1 - CSASQWAEGNEQYF TGCAGTGCTAGTCAGTGGGCGGAGGGGAACGAGCAGTACTTC
TRBJ2-7 - TRBV7-9 TRBD2 CASERLAGGFSYEQYF TGTGCCAGCGAAAGACTAGCGGGGGGTTTCTCCTACGAGCAGTACTTC
TRBJ2-5 once TRBV4-3 TRBD2 CASSLSYLSGGPQETQYF TGCGCCAGCAGCCTTTCTTATCTCAGCGGGGGGCCTCAAGAGACCCAGTACTTC
TRBJ2-5 - TRBV24-1 TRBD1 CATSDPKANDRVQETQYF TGTGCCACCAGTGATCCGAAAGCCAACGACAGGGTACAAGAGACCCAGTACTTC
TRBJ1-4 - TRBV5-4 TRBD1 CASSVQGAGEKLFF TGTGCCAGCAGCGTACAGGGGGCTGGGGAAAAACTGTTTTTT
TRBJ1-2 - TRBV7-2 - CASSLGLRVGYGYTF TGTGCCAGCAGCTTAGGGCTCAGGGTTGGCTATGGCTACACCTTC
TRBJ1-1 - TRBV6-2/TRBV6-3 - CASSYSMTDSYTEAFF TGTGCCAGCAGTTACTCTATGACCGATAGCTACACTGAAGCTTTCTTT
TRBJ1-6 - TRBV14 - CASSQATGWNSPLHF TGTGCCAGCAGCCAAGCTACAGGGTGGAATTCACCCCTCCACTTT
TRBJ1-6 - TRBV6-1 - CASSEAGHNNSPLHF TGTGCCAGCAGTGAAGCGGGACACAATAATTCACCCCTCCACTTT
TRBJ2-1 once TRBV4-1 TRBD1 CASNTGGQGDNEQFF TGCGCCAGCAACACCGGGGGACAGGGGGATAATGAGCAGTTCTTC
TRBJ1-6 - TRBV3-1/TRBV3-2 TRBD1 CASSPLTGGNSPLHF TGTGCCAGCAGCCCCCTGACAGGGGGGAATTCACCCCTCCACTTT
TRBJ2-7 - TRBV18 - CASSPPTGYEQYF TGTGCCAGCTCACCTCCGACTGGCTACGAGCAGTACTTC
TRBJ2-1 few TRBV2 - CASSEGLAVNEQFF TGTGCCAGCAGTGAAGGCCTAGCTGTCAATGAGCAGTTCTTC
TRBJ1-4 - TRBV7-3 - CASSAYRAPNEKLFF TGTGCCAGCAGCGCCTACAGGGCCCCTAATGAAAAACTGTTTTTT
TRBJ2-7 - TRBV7-2 TRBD1 CASSYRQGPGEQYF TGTGCCAGCAGCTACAGACAGGGACCGGGGGAGCAGTACTTC
TRBJ1-1 - TRBV10-3 - CAIKDGGSTEAFF TGTGCCATCAAAGACGGGGGGAGTACTGAAGCTTTCTTT
TRBJ2-3 - TRBV5-1 TRBD2 CASSLVASGIGTDTQYF TGCGCCAGCAGCTTGGTGGCTAGCGGGATAGGCACAGATACGCAGTATTTT
TRBJ2-2 - TRBV3-1/TRBV3-2 - CASTTNTGELFF TGTGCCAGCACCACAAACACCGGGGAGCTGTTTTTT
TRBJ1-6 once TRBV3-1/TRBV3-2 - CASSQEGQANSPLHF TGTGCCAGCAGCCAAGAGGGGCAGGCCAATTCACCCCTCCACTTT
TRBJ1-3 few TRBV18 - CASSPSRDNSGNTIYF TGTGCCAGCTCACCATCCCGGGACAACTCTGGAAACACCATATATTTT
TRBJ1-3 few TRBV7-2 - CASSWTATGNTIYF TGTGCCAGCAGCTGGACAGCAACTGGAAACACCATATATTTT
TRBJ2-7 - TRBV27 - CASSLAGNYYEQYF TGTGCCAGCAGTTTAGCGGGCAATTACTACGAGCAGTACTTC
TRBJ2-6 - TRBV28 TRBD1 CASSLWGQGSGANVLTF TGTGCCAGCAGTTTATGGGGACAGGGGTCTGGGGCCAACGTCCTGACTTTC
TRBJ2-7 - TRBV7-2 - CASSQGTRAYEQYF TGTGCCAGCAGCCAAGGGACTCGGGCGTACGAGCAGTACTTC
TRBJ1-6 - TRBV3-1/TRBV3-2 - CASSQTQGLRNSPLHF TGTGCCAGCAGCCAAACACAGGGATTGAGGAATTCACCCCTCCACTTT
TRBJ2-6 medium-sized TRBV28 TRBD2 CASNSGGLSGANVLTF TGTGCCAGCAATTCGGGGGGACTGAGTGGGGCCAACGTCCTGACTTTC
TRBJ2-4 - TRBV27 TRBD2 CASSPTSGMYIQYF TGTGCCAGCAGTCCGACTAGCGGGATGTACATTCAGTACTTC
TRBJ1-2 - TRBV9 - CASSVADQVNYGYTF TGTGCCAGCAGCGTAGCGGATCAGGTTAACTATGGCTACACCTTC
TRBJ2-3 - TRBV6-1 - CASSEGQGTDTQYF TGTGCCAGCAGTGAAGGGCAGGGAACAGATACGCAGTATTTT
TRBJ1-1 - TRBV5-1 - CASSLEMSLNTEAFF TGCGCCAGCAGCTTGGAGATGAGTCTGAACACTGAAGCTTTCTTT
TRBJ2-3 few TRBV5-6 - CASSPRTTDTQYF TGTGCCAGCAGCCCCCGGACTACAGATACGCAGTATTTT
TRBJ1-6 - TRBV27 TRBD1 CASSYDRGDSPLHF TGTGCCAGCAGCTATGACAGGGGTGATTCACCCCTCCACTTT
TRBJ2-3 - TRBV6-5 TRBD2 CASSSGTSWDTDTQYF TGTGCCAGCAGTTCAGGGACTAGCTGGGACACAGATACGCAGTATTTT
TRBJ2-1 - TRBV6-5 TRBD2 CASSLAGASRAQFF TGTGCCAGCAGTTTAGCGGGCGCCAGCCGGGCGCAGTTCTTC
TRBJ1-5 once TRBV18 - CASSITDSNQPQHF TGTGCCAGCTCAATAACAGATAGCAATCAGCCCCAGCATTTT
TRBJ1-5 few TRBV2 - CASSEASGRQPQHF TGTGCCAGCAGTGAAGCGTCAGGGCGTCAGCCCCAGCATTTT
TRBJ2-7 once TRBV7-8 TRBD2 CASSLAPPAGALYEQYF TGTGCCAGCAGCTTAGCCCCCCCAGCGGGAGCGCTTTACGAGCAGTACTTC
TRBJ2-7 - TRBV6-5 - CASSRTATSYEQYF TGTGCCAGCAGTCGGACAGCAACGTCCTACGAGCAGTACTTC
TRBJ1-1 few TRBV19 TRBD1 CASSRPGQGVNEAFF TGTGCCAGTAGTCGTCCGGGACAGGGGGTTAATGAAGCTTTCTTT
TRBJ2-3 few TRBV7-2 - CASSLARADTQYF TGTGCCAGCAGCTTAGCGAGGGCAGATACGCAGTATTTT
TRBJ1-6 few TRBV7-9 - CASSPNLQDSPLHF TGTGCCAGCAGTCCGAATTTACAGGATTCACCCCTCCACTTT
TRBJ2-7 - TRBV10-3 - CAISEYSYEQYF TGTGCCATCAGTGAATACAGCTACGAGCAGTACTTC
TRBJ2-7 - TRBV2 TRBD2 CASIRGVQSGEQYF TGTGCCAGCATCCGGGGGGTCCAGAGTGGGGAGCAGTACTTC
TRBJ1-5 - TRBV5-6 - CASSLGSGGGSNQPQHF TGTGCCAGCAGCTTGGGGTCGGGGGGAGGCAGCAATCAGCCCCAGCATTTT
TRBJ2-4 - TRBV29-1 TRBD2 CSVTLAGKNIQYF TGCAGCGTAACACTAGCGGGGAAAAACATTCAGTACTTC
TRBJ1-1 - TRBV6-5 TRBD1 CASSSWTGGTEAFF TGTGCCAGCAGTTCCTGGACAGGGGGCACTGAAGCTTTCTTT
TRBJ2-2 - TRBV11-1 TRBD2 CASRGSGGVNTGELFF TGTGCCAGCAGGGGTAGCGGGGGGGTGAACACCGGGGAGCTGTTTTTT